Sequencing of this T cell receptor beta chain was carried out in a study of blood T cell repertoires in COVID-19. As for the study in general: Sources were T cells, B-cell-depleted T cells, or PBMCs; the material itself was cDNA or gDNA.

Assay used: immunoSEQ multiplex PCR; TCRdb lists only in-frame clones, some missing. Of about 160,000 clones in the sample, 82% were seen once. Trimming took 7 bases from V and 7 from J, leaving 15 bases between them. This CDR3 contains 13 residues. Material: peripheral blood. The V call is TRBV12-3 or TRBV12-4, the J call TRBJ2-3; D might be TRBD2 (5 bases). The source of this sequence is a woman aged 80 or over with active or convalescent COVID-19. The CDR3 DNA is TGTGCCAGCACCACCTCCCTAGCCTATACGCAGTATTTT. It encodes CASTTSLAYTQYF.